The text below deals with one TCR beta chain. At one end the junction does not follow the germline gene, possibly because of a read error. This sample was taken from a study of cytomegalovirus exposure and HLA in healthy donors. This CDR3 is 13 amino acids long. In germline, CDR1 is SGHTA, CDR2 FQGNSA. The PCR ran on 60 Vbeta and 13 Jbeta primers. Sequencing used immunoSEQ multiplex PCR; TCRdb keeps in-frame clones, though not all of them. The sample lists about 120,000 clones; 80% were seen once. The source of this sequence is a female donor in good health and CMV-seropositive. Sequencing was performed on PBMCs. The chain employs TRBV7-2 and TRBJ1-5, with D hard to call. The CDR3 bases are TGTGCCGGCAGCCCCGAGGAGAATCAGCCCCAGCATTTT. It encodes CAGSPEENQPQHF.